This T cell receptor (beta chain) derives from a study of PD-1 blockade in classical Hodgkin lymphoma (dated by TCRdb to the early 2020s). Some background on the complete study: Nivolumab dosing was 3 mg/kg intravenously every 2 weeks, continuing until either disease progression or unacceptable toxicity. The study used CyTOF and TCR beta sequencing to define a peripheral blood immune signature of response to PD-1 blockade in classical Hodgkin lymphoma.

The Qiagen DNeasy kit was used to extract genomic DNA from unsorted PBMCs and from the negatively selected CD4+ and CD8+ fractions. TCR beta CDR3 regions were amplified by immunoSEQ multiplex PCR using primers annealing to V and J segments. A synthetic immune receptor repertoire was used to minimize amplification bias, and any residual bias was removed computationally once sequencing was done. For the original study's pipeline: Repertoire diversity was quantified as the Shannon entropy index using custom Python scripts. Unsorted, CD4+ and CD8+ repertoires were analyzed separately, except for combined analyses in which CD4+ and CD8+ sequences were merged in silico. A clone was considered expanded if an increase in frequency of at least 2-fold after treatment relative to C1D1 was found, and a pseudocount of 0.5 was applied to clones undetected at baseline. Singleton clones were defined as clones with 0 or 1 copy at C1D1, and non-singleton clones were defined as clones with 2 or more copies. By matching protein sequences in sorted samples from the same patient, clones expanded in unsorted samples were annotated as CD4+, CD8+ or unknown. Wilcoxon tests were applied to paired samples to test diversity changes from C1D1 to C4D1. Entries here come from immuneACCESS through TCRdb and include only in-frame sequences with V and J called. Some clones fail to appear in such tables; in the studies checked, an unresolved V gene covers under half of the shortfall, and the cause of the remainder is unknown. That table furnishes V, J and clone size, whereas the DNA furnished D and trimming. Within this sample are 45,000 to 60,000 clones, with approximately 84% of them counted one time only. The ten largest clones capture 16% of the sample.

The research as a whole found: Baseline TCR diversity was reported as lower in newly diagnosed patients than in healthy donors, and lower still in relapsed/refractory patients. Patients starting nivolumab less than 1 year after ASCT had lower diversity and were excluded from later analyses to avoid confounding by immune reconstitution. By C4D1, a significant rise was seen in CD4+ TCR diversity but not in CD8+ TCR diversity (p=0.0027 vs p=0.16), and the rise was most apparent among complete responders (p=0.02). Trial patients with a complete response had baseline diversity similar to that of newly diagnosed patients, while partial responders and progressors had significantly lower diversity. The study was restricted to a single clinical trial cohort, and the causes of repertoire differences, possibly disease activity or prior therapy, were left undefined.

According to the study, the label for this sample's time point signals: cycle 1 day 1 (C1D1), immediately before nivolumab initiation. All trial patients had relapsed after autologous stem cell transplantation, with cohorts A, B and C differing in prior brentuximab vedotin exposure. The trial cohort included roughly 60 patients with relapsed/refractory classical Hodgkin lymphoma, and each patient had a best overall response of complete response, partial response or progressive disease. Trial patients were treated with single-agent nivolumab in the multi-cohort phase II CheckMate 205 trial. An independent review committee assessed best overall response by applying the 2007 International Working Group response criteria. Trial PBMCs were obtained immediately prior to nivolumab initiation (C1D1) and on therapy at cycle 2 day 1 and cycle 4 day 1. Peripheral blood was collected in 8 mL Vacutainer Cell Preparation Tubes, from which PBMCs were isolated by centrifugation and then cryopreserved.

Between the V and J ends, shortened by 1 base and 2 bases respectively, the junction contains 10 bases. The germline V gene (reference sequence) sets CDR1 to SGHKS and CDR2 to YYEKEE. Spanning cysteine to phenylalanine, the CDR3 consists of 14 amino acids. CDR3 DNA is the only sequence kept; it has 42 bases, read in frame from the first base. Details on this clone: Its specific antigen is unknown. Base-call qualities are not available, and no considerably larger clone is one nucleotide away.

The receptor comes from a human donor with classical Hodgkin lymphoma. Sample: peripheral blood mononuclear cells (PBMCs), taken at baseline. The rearranged segments are TRBV5-5 and TRBJ2-7; a tentative D call is TRBD1 (5 bases match). The sequence in DNA is TGTGCCAGCAGCTTGACAGGAGCCACCTACGAGCAGTACTTC. This sequence encodes CASSLTGATYEQYF.